These 11 T cell receptor beta chains came from one sample sequenced in a study of control samples from healthy donors and cancer patients. TCRdb's table, derived via immunoSEQ multiplex PCR, lists solely in-frame clones and lacks some. The sample carries fewer than 90,000 clones, about 88% recorded once. Sequencing was performed on blood. The receptors were gathered from a woman between 50 and 59 years old in good health.

Only one count was recorded for this clone. The V gene is TRBV6-5, the J gene TRBJ1-2; 10 bases fit TRBD1. This CDR3 is built from 15 residues. The V gene's germline CDR1 is MNHEY and CDR2 SVGAGI. Trimming cost V 2 bases and J 7 bases; bases outside gene matches: 7. For the CDR3, the DNA is TGTGCCAGCAGTTACGAGGGACAGGGGTTTTCTGGCTACACCTTC. This translates into CASSYEGQGFSGYTF.

The gene calls are TRBV3-1 (or the pseudogene TRBV3-2) and TRBJ1-1; D is undetermined. The CDR3 consists of 14 residues. The germline V gene has CDR1 LGHDT and CDR2 YNNKEL (reference sequence). Trimming pared 5 bases from V and 4 bases from J, leaving 14 bases between. In nucleotides, the CDR3 is TGTGCCAGCAGCGACGGCGGTTTTTTCACTGAAGCTTTCTTT. The encoded protein is CASSDGGFFTEAFF.

CDR3 in DNA: TGTGCCACCAGTAGAGACAGGGGGCTATACAATGAGCAGTTCTTC. This encodes CATSRDRGLYNEQFF. The V call is TRBV24-1, the J call TRBJ2-1, with TRBD1 identical over 10 bases. With V trimmed by 6 bases and J by 4 bases, 5 bases remained unmatched. The CDR3 loop spans 15 amino acids. CDR1 is KGHDR and CDR2 is SFDVKD in the germline V gene.

The sample holds a few counts of this clone. The chain combines TRBV12-5 with TRBJ1-3; D unclear. The CDR3 spans 14 residues. Trimming left V 8 bases short and J 1 base short, with 12 bases between. Per germline, CDR1 LGHNT and CDR2 FRNRAP. The CDR3 DNA follows: TGTGCTAGTACCGGTGGACGGTCTGGAAACACCATATATTTT. This gives the protein CASTGGRSGNTIYF. The variable domain in full, completed from reference TRBV12-5 and TRBJ1-3, reads DARVTQTPRHKVTEMGQEVTMRCQPILGHNTVFWYRQTMMQGLELLAYFRNRAPLDDSGMPKDRFSAEMPDATLATLKIQPSEPRDSAVYFCASTGGRSGNTIYFGEGSWLTVV.

The V call is TRBV6-6, the J call TRBJ1-1; D unclear. Germline V gene data show CDR1 as MNHNY and CDR2 as SVGAGI (reference sequence). This CDR3 contains 13 residues. V was cut by 0 bases and J by 7 bases, with 9 bases left in between. The CDR3 protein is CASSYSLGSEAFF. Written as DNA, the CDR3 is TGTGCCAGCAGTTACTCGTTGGGCAGTGAAGCTTTCTTT.

This chain joins TRBV27 and TRBJ1-5, with 10 bases identical to TRBD1. In germline, CDR1 is MNHEY, CDR2 SMNVEV (reference sequence). After removal of 6 bases from V and 5 bases from J, the junction contained 1 base not matched to a gene. The CDR3 runs 13 residues. CDR3 sequence: CASRGTGDQPQHF. CDR3 coding DNA: TGTGCCAGCAGAGGGACAGGGGATCAGCCCCAGCATTTT.

This clone was counted once. The genes are TRBV11-3 and TRBJ1-4, with 7 bases fitting TRBD1. The CDR3 runs to 20 residues. CDR1 SGHNT and CDR2 YENEEA come from the germline V gene. After removal of 5 bases from V and 3 bases from J, the junction contained 21 bases not matched to a gene. The CDR3 coding sequence is TGTGCCAGCAGCCCCCCTCCGGGGACAGTGTTTATTGGGGCTAATGAAAAACTGTTTTTT. Amino acid sequence: CASSPPPGTVFIGANEKLFF. Supplemented by reference TRBV11-3 and TRBJ1-4, the full variable domain reads EAGVVQSPRYKIIEKKQPVAFWCNPISGHNTLYWYLQNLGQGPELLIRYENEEAVDDSQLPKDRFSAERLKGVDSTLKIQPAELGDSAVYLCASSPPPGTVFIGANEKLFFGSGTQLSVL.

The chain has TRBV2 and TRBJ1-1, with D possibly TRBD1 on 5 matching bases. The CDR3 runs to 16 residues. V gave up 4 bases and J gave up 1 base, with 16 bases separating them. Looked up from germline, CDR1 is SNHLY and CDR2 is FYNNEI. The CDR3 DNA reads TGTGCCAGCAGTGGAGGGGAAACGAGGTCGAACACTGAAGCTTTCTTT. Translated, it gives CASSGGETRSNTEAFF.

The sample holds one count of this clone. The chain employs TRBV2 and TRBJ1-2, with D uncertain. The CDR3 spans 13 residues. V was cut by 8 bases and J by 10 bases, with 20 bases left in between. Germline CDR1 SNHLY, CDR2 FYNNEI. The CDR3 here is CASLPTDYGDYTF. As DNA, the CDR3 is TGTGCCAGCTTGCCGACGGATTATGGTGACTACACCTTC.

The CDR3 coding sequence is TGCAGTGCTGGGGACTACGACGAGCAGTTCTTC. As protein: CSAGDYDEQFF. The chain uses TRBV20-1 and TRBJ2-1; TRBD2 aligns across 7 bases. This CDR3 region has 11 residues. Germline CDR1 is DFQATT and CDR2 is SNEGSKA (reference sequence). V was clipped by 5 bases and J by 10 bases; unmatched bases: 5.

This rearrangement joins TRBV14 to TRBJ2-2; 8 positions match TRBD1. There are 14 residues in the CDR3. V gave up 4 bases and J gave up 5 bases; unmatched junction bases: 3. The germline gives CDR1 SGHDN, CDR2 FVKESK. The DNA for the CDR3 is TGTGCCAGCAGCCCCAGGGGGCAGACCGGGGAGCTGTTTTTT. This translates into CASSPRGQTGELFF. The variable domain in full, completed from reference TRBV14 and TRBJ2-2, reads EAGVTQFPSHSVIEKGQTVTLRCDPISGHDNLYWYRRVMGKEIKFLLHFVKESKQDESGMPNNRFLAERTGGTYSTLKVQPAELEDSGVYFCASSPRGQTGELFFGEGSRLTVL.